Listed below are T cell receptor beta chains from one sample, sequenced in a study of cytotoxic CD8 clonotypes in ibrutinib-treated CLL. Data came from immunoSEQ multiplex PCR; TCRdb stores just in-frame clones and leaves some out. The table has fewer than 55,000 clones, about three fifths seen once. The material sequenced was PBMCs, taken after 24 months of ibrutinib treatment. These TCRs come from a human donor with chronic lymphocytic leukemia. The CDR3 runs from the conserved cysteine through the conserved F or W. A D gene is named only where the DNA matches it firmly. The size of a clone is reported for some rows only, either as once, few or many, or as a class for expanded clones.

TRBV4-1,NA,NA,TRBJ1-2,CASSQDYGGPYGYTF,TGCGCCAGCAGCCAAGACTACGGCGGACCCTATGGCTACACCTTC
TRBV6-1,NA,NA,TRBJ2-7,CASRSGPYEQYF,TGTGCCAGCAGAAGTGGCCCCTACGAGCAGTACTTC
TRBV5-6,NA,few,TRBJ2-7,CASRLLGAQGEQYF,TGTGCCAGCAGATTGTTGGGGGCCCAAGGTGAGCAGTACTTC
TRBV5-1,TRBD1,NA,TRBJ1-1,CASSFQGVVTEAFF,TGCGCCAGCAGTTTTCAGGGGGTGGTCACTGAAGCTTTCTTT
TRBV9,NA,few,TRBJ1-6,CASSVGGFDSPLHF,TGTGCCAGCAGCGTAGGAGGGTTTGATTCACCCCTCCACTTT
TRBV6-1,NA,NA,TRBJ1-5,CASSKGTQPQHF,TGTGCCAGCAGTAAAGGCACTCAGCCCCAGCATTTT
TRBV11-2,TRBD2,NA,TRBJ2-3,CASSLTSGALTDTQYF,TGTGCCAGCAGCCTTACTAGCGGGGCTCTCACAGATACGCAGTATTTT
TRBV6-5,TRBD1,once,TRBJ2-3,CASGQGWTDTQYF,TGTGCCAGCGGACAGGGGTGGACAGATACGCAGTATTTT
TRBV5-1,NA,NA,TRBJ2-7,CASSLASGVEQYF,TGCGCCAGCAGCTTGGCCTCAGGGGTCGAGCAGTACTTC
TRBV29-1,TRBD1,NA,TRBJ1-1,CSVIDRGPAFF,TGCAGCGTCATAGACAGGGGGCCGGCTTTCTTT
TRBV29-1,TRBD2,NA,TRBJ2-3,CSVLLAGKLPPSTQYF,TGCAGCGTTCTACTAGCGGGGAAGCTACCCCCTAGTACGCAGTATTTT
TRBV7-9,NA,NA,TRBJ2-7,CASSGAGPYEQYF,TGTGCCAGCAGCGGGGCAGGGCCGTACGAGCAGTACTTC
TRBV10-3,NA,NA,TRBJ2-7,CAISGPDGGGEQYF,TGTGCCATCAGTGGTCCGGACGGGGGTGGGGAGCAGTACTTC
TRBV5-6,TRBD1,NA,TRBJ2-7,CASSRVRGLSYEQYF,TGTGCCAGCAGCAGGGTCAGGGGGCTTTCCTACGAGCAGTACTTC
TRBV2,NA,NA,TRBJ1-2,CASSFSPYGYTF,TGTGCCAGCAGTTTCAGCCCCTATGGCTACACCTTC
TRBV6-1,TRBD2,NA,TRBJ2-3,CASTLAGGSTDTQYF,TGTGCCAGCACCCTAGCGGGGGGAAGCACAGATACGCAGTATTTT
TRBV5-1,TRBD1,few,TRBJ1-1,CASSLGGTGGSTEAFF,TGCGCCAGCAGCTTGGGAGGGACAGGGGGCAGTACTGAAGCTTTCTTT
TRBV7-9,NA,NA,TRBJ2-7,CASSFSSGYEQYF,TGTGCCAGCAGCTTTAGTAGCGGATACGAGCAGTACTTC
TRBV25-1,TRBD2,few,TRBJ2-7,CASSPSGTYEQYF,TGTGCCAGCAGTCCTAGCGGGACCTACGAGCAGTACTTC